The 17 T cell receptor beta chains below all came from one sample that was sequenced in a study of beta chain features in type 1 diabetes. The isolated RNA, all of it, was reverse transcribed, so expressed TCRB transcripts were what got sequenced. Only in-frame clones appear in the TCRdb table, and some are missing; sequencing was by immunoSEQ multiplex PCR. This repertoire shows 150,000 to 200,000 clones, about 9% found once; its top ten account for roughly 0.72%. Overall study findings and caveats: Moderate yet significant TCRB CDR3 shortening was seen in Type 1 diabetes patients in all four CD4+ subsets.

No antigens are known for them. The sample taken for sequencing was central memory CD4+ T cells from blood. These receptors originate from a woman in her 30s with type 1 diabetes.

There are a few counts of this clone. This sequence joins TRBV29-1 and TRBJ1-3; 12 nucleotides line up with TRBD1. The V segment lost 6 bases and the J segment 7 bases; nucleotides outside the gene matches: 7. Germline CDR1 reads SQVTM; CDR2 reads ANQGSEA. CDR3 length: 14 amino acids. The CDR3 loop reads CSVDPGQGANTIYF. CDR3 bases: TGCAGCGTAGATCCGGGACAGGGGGCCAACACCATATATTTT.

This clone has just a few counts. This chain links TRBV27 with TRBJ2-7; a weak D match, TRBD1 (5 bases). This CDR3 is built from 13 residues. Germline CDR1 reads MNHEY; CDR2 reads SMNVEV (reference sequence). The V end was cut by 4 bases, the J end by 1 base, with 8 bases between. The CDR3 is CASSSRVSYEQYF. As DNA, the CDR3 is TGTGCCAGCAGTTCCAGGGTATCCTACGAGCAGTACTTC.

Many counts were recorded for this clone. The J gene is TRBJ2-3, the V gene TRBV5-1, with D perhaps matching TRBD2 (6 bases). CDR3 length: 14 amino acids. Trimming pared 4 bases from V and 6 bases from J, leaving 15 bases between. Germline V gene lookup returns CDR1 SGHRS and CDR2 YFSETQ. The CDR3 DNA reads TGCGCCAGCAGCCCGCGACTAGTGTCCGATACGCAGTATTTT. Translated, it gives CASSPRLVSDTQYF.

The J gene is TRBJ2-7, the V gene TRBV5-1; 7 bases align to TRBD1. J gave up 6 bases and V 3 bases, and 15 bases lay outside the gene matches. Germline CDR1 and CDR2: SGHRS and YFSETQ. The CDR3 consists of 16 residues. The CDR3 DNA sequence: TGCGCCAGCAGCTCAGCACAGGGGCCTGGACTTCTCGAGCAGTACTTC. This codes for CASSSAQGPGLLEQYF.

This rearrangement joins TRBV15 to TRBJ2-7, with 7 bases aligning to TRBD1. In germline, CDR1 is LNHNV, CDR2 YYDKDF (reference sequence). The CDR3 covers 17 residues. With V trimmed by 1 base and J by 6 bases, 15 bases remained unmatched. The CDR3 DNA sequence: TGTGCCACCAGCAGAGGAGCGTTGAGGCAGGGGGTGAGCGAGCAGTACTTC. It specifies CATSRGALRQGVSEQYF.

This clone was detected only a few times. The CDR3 here is CASNRDRGLQPQHF. CDR3 nucleotides: TGTGCCAGTAACCGGGACAGGGGGCTTCAGCCCCAGCATTTT. The chain is built from TRBV19 and TRBJ1-5; 12 positions match TRBD1. The CDR3 is 14 amino acids. The V segment lost 7 bases and the J segment 6 bases; nucleotides outside the gene matches: 4. CDR1 LNHDA and CDR2 SQIVND come from the germline V gene (reference sequence).

The V gene is TRBV19, the J gene TRBJ1-5; D gene uncertain. V shed 3 bases and J shed 2 bases, with 14 bases lying between them. The CDR3 is 16 residues long. Germline CDR1 reads LNHDA; CDR2 reads SQIVND (reference sequence). The CDR3 here is CASSMSQRVGNQPQHF. DNA of the CDR3: TGTGCCAGTAGTATGAGCCAGCGGGTAGGCAATCAGCCCCAGCATTTT. The entire variable domain, with the rest obtained from reference TRBV19 and TRBJ1-5, is as follows: DGGITQSPKYLFRKEGQNVTLSCEQNLNHDAMYWYRQDPGQGLRLIYYSQIVNDFQKGDIAEGYSVSREKKESFPLTVTSAQKNPTAFYLCASSMSQRVGNQPQHFGDGTRLSIL.

This clone was counted between two and nine times. This chain connects TRBV6-1 to TRBJ2-7, with 9 nucleotides matching TRBD1. The CDR3 has 15 amino acids. Germline lookup yields CDR1 MNHNS and CDR2 SASEGT. With V trimmed by 0 bases and J by 3 bases, 3 bases remained unmatched. The CDR3 nucleotides are TGTGCCAGCAGTGAAGCCTGGGGACAGGGCTACGAGCAGTACTTC. It translates to CASSEAWGQGYEQYF.

The chain carries TRBV4-1 and TRBJ1-2, with 7 nucleotides matching TRBD1. The CDR3 extends over 15 amino acids. V gave up 6 bases and J gave up 1 base; unmatched junction bases: 8. CDR1 MGHRA and CDR2 YSYEKL come from the germline V gene. In nucleotides, the CDR3 is TGCGCCAGCAGACCACAGGGGTCGAATAACTATGGCTACACCTTC. Residues: CASRPQGSNNYGYTF.

This clone was seen only a few times. The V and J genes are TRBV9 and TRBJ2-4; TRBD2 agrees at 7 bases. The ends lost 4 bases at V and 0 bases at J; junction bases unmatched: 7. There are 16 residues in the CDR3. Germline V gives CDR1 SGDLS, CDR2 YYNGEE. The CDR3 sequence is CASSLGAGLAKNIQYF. In DNA form, the CDR3 reads TGTGCCAGCAGCTTAGGAGCGGGATTAGCCAAAAACATTCAGTACTTC. Based on the CDR3 plus reference TRBV9 and TRBJ2-4, the full variable domain is DSGVTQTPKHLITATGQRVTLRCSPRSGDLSVYWYQQSLDQGLQFLIQYYNGEERAKGNILERFSAQQFPDLHSELNLSSLELGDSALYFCASSLGAGLAKNIQYFGAGTRLSVL.

This clone was counted a few times. The chain combines TRBV27 with TRBJ2-3; 7 positions match TRBD2. The CDR3 spans 16 residues. V was pared by 6 bases and J by 0 bases, with 9 bases of the junction left unmatched. Looked up from germline, CDR1 is MNHEY and CDR2 is SMNVEV (reference sequence). The CDR3 sequence is CASRGLGGGSTDTQYF. The CDR3 coding sequence is TGTGCCAGCAGGGGCTTGGGGGGAGGGAGCACAGATACGCAGTATTTT.

The sample holds a few counts of this clone. The chain is built from TRBV7-2 and TRBJ1-2; no reliable D call. Trimming shortened V by 7 bases and J by 3 bases, and 12 bases separated the two germline ends. The germline V gene encodes CDR1 SGHTA and CDR2 FQGNSA. The CDR3 sequence is 13 residues long. The CDR3 region is CASNRHRDYGYTF. The DNA of the CDR3 is TGTGCCAGCAACCGCCACAGAGACTATGGCTACACCTTC.

This clone came up a few times. The chain links TRBV7-2 to TRBJ2-1; D possibly corresponds to TRBD1 (5 bases). V was trimmed by 8 bases and J by 7 bases, leaving 15 bases between them. The germline gives CDR1 SGHTA, CDR2 FQGNSA. The CDR3 is 13 residues long. CDR3 sequence: CASSRASRNEQFF. CDR3 in DNA: TGTGCCAGCTCCAGGGCCTCTCGGAATGAGCAGTTCTTC.

The CDR3 protein is CASSLGQVQETQYF. Written as DNA, the CDR3 is TGTGCCAGCAGCTTAGGACAGGTCCAAGAGACCCAGTACTTC. The V gene is TRBV13, the J gene TRBJ2-5; D possibly corresponds to TRBD1 (5 bases). The germline CDR1 and CDR2 sequences are PRHDT and FYEKMQ (reference sequence). The CDR3 runs to 14 residues. Trimming removed 0 bases from V and 1 base from J, with 6 bases in between.

This chain links TRBV7-3 with TRBJ2-1; 8 positions match TRBD2. CDR3 length equals 17 residues. Germline loops: CDR1 SGHTA, CDR2 FQGTGA. Germline trimming cut 0 bases from V and 9 bases from J; bases unmatched to any gene: 13. CDR3 amino acids: CASSLTGTRGALGEQFF. Written as DNA, the CDR3 is TGTGCCAGCAGCTTAACGGGGACTAGAGGCGCACTTGGTGAGCAGTTCTTC. Looking up the rest from reference TRBV7-3 and TRBJ2-1 gives the full variable domain: GAGVSQTPSNKVTEKGKYVELRCDPISGHTALYWYRQSLGQGPEFLIYFQGTGAADDSGLPNDRFFAVRPEGSVSTLKIQRTERGDSAVYLCASSLTGTRGALGEQFFGPGTRLTVL.

This clone was observed a few times. The chain has TRBV2 and TRBJ2-5, with D unresolved. Trimming shortened V by 3 bases and J by 5 bases, and 7 bases separated the two germline ends. Looked up from germline, CDR1 is SNHLY and CDR2 is FYNNEI. The CDR3 length is 12 residues. CDR3 loop: CASSDQQETQYF. The CDR3 DNA follows: TGTGCCAGCAGTGACCAACAGGAGACCCAGTACTTC.

V and J are TRBV9 and TRBJ1-1; possibly TRBD1 for D (5 bases). Germline lookup yields CDR1 SGDLS and CDR2 YYNGEE. Trimming cost V 2 bases and J 1 base, with 15 bases left between them. This CDR3 comprises 16 residues. The CDR3 region has the DNA TGTGCCAGCAGCGTCGGCATCGGGCAGGGGAACACTGAAGCTTTCTTT. This codes for CASSVGIGQGNTEAFF. The whole variable domain, filled in from reference TRBV9 and TRBJ1-1, reads DSGVTQTPKHLITATGQRVTLRCSPRSGDLSVYWYQQSLDQGLQFLIQYYNGEERAKGNILERFSAQQFPDLHSELNLSSLELGDSALYFCASSVGIGQGNTEAFFGQGTRLTVV.